Here is one T cell receptor (beta chain) with its context. Its target antigen remains unknown. Within one base of it there is no much larger clone, and no base qualities were kept. The cohort was made up of 35 to 40 patients with surgically resected non-small-cell lung cancer, each of whom had both a primary tumor specimen and a brain metastasis specimen. The tumor specimens consisted of archival formalin-fixed, paraffin-embedded tissues. The CDR3 measures 15 amino acids from cysteine to phenylalanine. The CDR3 DNA has 45 bases and is translated from base 1. CDR1 and CDR2, looked up from the germline V gene (reference sequence), are SEHNR and FQNEAQ. The V end loses 5 bases and the J end loses 0 bases, and a stretch of 13 bases separates them. The library was obtained by the immunoSEQ multiplex PCR assay. Alongside a 770-gene immune expression panel, the team sequenced the T-cell receptor beta chain repertoire. TCRdb obtained this table from immuneACCESS and retained in-frame rearrangements with V and J assigned. These tables miss some clones; where compared with another copy, unresolved V genes account for less than half of the shortfall, and the remainder is unexplained. Across this sample there are more than 14,000 clones, with around 81% seen only once. The biggest ten clones account for roughly 8% of the sample.

These data are taken from a study of brain metastases from non-small cell lung cancer (dated by TCRdb to between 2018 and 2021). Context from the whole study: In non-small-cell lung cancer patients, the researchers characterized the immune microenvironment of brain metastases and primary tumors that had been resected as matched pairs. Broader findings and caveats from the paper: TCR repertoires were found to be largely shared between paired brain metastases and primary tumors, although sparse T-cell densities were observed in the brain metastases. T-cell clones were apparently expanded in 64% of brain metastases relative to the matched primary tumors. Lower T-cell infiltration was exhibited by brain metastases compared with primary tumors (P < 0.001).

This receptor was obtained from a donor over 35 with non-small cell lung cancer. Sequenced material: primary lung tumor tissue. Per the publication, the cell subset or site label means: primary lung tumor paired with brain metastasis. This sequence uses TRBV7-9 and TRBJ1-1; TRBD1 is a weak D gene call, 5 bases matching. The DNA sequence is as follows: TGTGCCAGCAGCCCGCGACAGAGCATGAACACTGAAGCTTTCTTT. Translated, this gives CASSPRQSMNTEAFF. The CDR3, completed at both ends by the reference TRBV7-9 and TRBJ1-1 genes, gives the full variable domain DTGVSQNPRHKITKRGQNVTFRCDPISEHNRLYWYRQTLGQGPEFLTYFQNEAQLEKSRLLSDRFSAERPKGSFSTLEIQRTEQGDSAMYLCASSPRQSMNTEAFFGQGTRLTVV.